Listed here are 19 T cell receptor beta chains from one sample, sequenced in a study of cytomegalovirus exposure and HLA in healthy donors. Use of 60 Vbeta and 13 Jbeta primers characterized the PCR. Assay: immunoSEQ multiplex PCR; the TCRdb copy retains only in-frame clones and omits some. The sample contains approximately 180,000 clones, 75% to 80% of which appear only once. Sequenced sample: PBMCs. The receptors shown here come from a man aged 40-55 years in good health and CMV-seropositive.

The chain employs TRBV5-4 and TRBJ2-7; 9 bases line up with TRBD2. CDR3 length equals 14 residues. Germline V gene data show CDR1 as SGHNT and CDR2 as YYREEE (reference sequence). With 4 bases clipped from V and 7 bases from J, the junction kept 9 bases outside the gene matches. The CDR3 sequence is CASSLGREGREQYF. For the CDR3, the DNA is TGTGCCAGCAGCCTAGGGCGGGAGGGGCGGGAGCAGTACTTC.

The chain employs TRBV9 and TRBJ2-1; 9 bases agree with TRBD2. CDR1 SGDLS and CDR2 YYNGEE come from the germline V gene. V lost 4 bases to trimming and J lost 1 base; unmatched junction nucleotides: 9. This CDR3 is built from 17 residues. CDR3 in DNA: TGTGCCAGCAGCTTTGATAGCGGGAGTGTATCCTACAATGAGCAGTTCTTC. It translates to CASSFDSGSVSYNEQFF. The variable domain in full, completed from reference TRBV9 and TRBJ2-1, reads DSGVTQTPKHLITATGQRVTLRCSPRSGDLSVYWYQQSLDQGLQFLIQYYNGEERAKGNILERFSAQQFPDLHSELNLSSLELGDSALYFCASSFDSGSVSYNEQFFGPGTRLTVL.

This sequence joins TRBV7-2 and TRBJ1-1; tentatively, D is TRBD1 (5 bases). This CDR3 region has 12 residues. Germline V gives CDR1 SGHTA, CDR2 FQGNSA. The germline V and J ends were trimmed by 3 bases and 3 bases, with 5 bases remaining between them. The CDR3 spells CASSFRDTEAFF. CDR3 nucleotides: TGTGCCAGCAGCTTCAGGGACACTGAAGCTTTCTTT.

The chain is built from TRBV19 and TRBJ1-3, with 10 bases that match TRBD1. Trimming cost V 4 bases and J 2 bases; bases outside gene matches: 11. Per germline, CDR1 LNHDA and CDR2 SQIVND (reference sequence). This CDR3 contains 18 residues. The CDR3 region is CASSTHWGQGMTGNTIYF. CDR3 nucleotide sequence: TGTGCCAGTAGTACCCACTGGGGACAGGGGATGACTGGAAACACCATATATTTT.

The table lists this clone with a few counts. At one boundary the junction diverges from the germline segment, which might be a read error. This chain uses TRBV7-3 with TRBJ2-2; 11 bases line up with TRBD2. The CDR3 has 16 amino acids. Germline CDR1 is SGHTA and CDR2 is FQGTGA. CDR3 sequence reads: CSSSQTSGRNTGELFF. The CDR3 DNA follows: TGTTCCAGCAGCCAAACTAGCGGGAGGAACACCGGGGAGCTGTTTTTT.

The chain uses TRBV27 and TRBJ1-1; D may be TRBD1 (5 bases). The CDR3 totals 15 residues. The ends were cut back, 7 bases at V and 1 base at J, with 16 bases in the middle. Germline V gives CDR1 MNHEY, CDR2 SMNVEV (reference sequence). As DNA, the CDR3 is TGTGCCAGCAATACCGTTCGAACAGGGAACACTGAAGCTTTCTTT. Its protein is CASNTVRTGNTEAFF.

The chain employs TRBV11-2 and TRBJ2-5, with 9 bases aligning to TRBD2. The CDR3 is 16 amino acids. Germline V gives CDR1 SGHAT, CDR2 FQNNGV. The ends lost 5 bases at V and 4 bases at J; junction bases unmatched: 11. The CDR3 DNA reads TGTGCCAGCAGCCAAAAAGGGGCGGGAGGGGCAGAGACCCAGTACTTC. This codes for CASSQKGAGGAETQYF.

The rearrangement uses TRBV30 and TRBJ1-2; D might be TRBD1 (6 bases). Germline V CDR1 and CDR2: GTSNPN, SVGIG (reference sequence). The CDR3 extends over 13 amino acids. V lost 7 bases to trimming and J lost 4 bases, with 16 bases between them. CDR3 residues: CAYHHRDTYGYTF. The DNA of the CDR3 is TGTGCCTACCATCACCGGGACACCTATGGCTACACCTTC.

The V and J genes are TRBV18 and TRBJ1-1; D ambiguous. Trimming took 4 bases from V and 0 from J, leaving 6 bases between them. The CDR3 contains 13 residues. Germline V gene lookup returns CDR1 KGHSH and CDR2 LQKENI. The CDR3 region has the DNA TGTGCCAGCTCACGAGATATGAACACTGAAGCTTTCTTT. As protein: CASSRDMNTEAFF.

The V gene is TRBV6-4, the J gene TRBJ2-3, with 8 positions matching TRBD2. Trimming at V came to 0 bases and at J to 3 bases, leaving 2 bases not matched to a gene. The germline V gene encodes CDR1 MRHNA and CDR2 SNTAGT. The length of the CDR3 is 15 residues. For the CDR3, the DNA is TGTGCCAGCAGTGACTCAGCGGGAGAAACAGATACGCAGTATTTT. This sequence encodes CASSDSAGETDTQYF.

The chain recombines TRBV5-1 with TRBJ1-1; D is possibly TRBD1 (6 bases). The germline V gene encodes CDR1 SGHRS and CDR2 YFSETQ. The CDR3 is made up of 15 amino acids. Between the trimmed V and J ends, which lost 4 bases and 1 base, there was a span of 14 bases. CDR3 in DNA: TGCGCCAGCAGCGCAGGACAGCCCGGGAACACTGAAGCTTTCTTT. Translated: CASSAGQPGNTEAFF.

This chain links TRBV18 with TRBJ2-1; 9 bases line up with TRBD2. This CDR3 is 17 amino acids long. The trim removed 0 bases at V and 10 bases at J, leaving 13 bases unmatched. The V gene's germline CDR1 is KGHSH and CDR2 LQKENI. The CDR3 sequence is CASSPPGLAGSEGEQFF. The CDR3 bases are TGTGCCAGCTCACCACCGGGCCTAGCGGGGAGTGAGGGGGAGCAGTTCTTC.

The chain is built from TRBV6-6 and TRBJ2-1, with TRBD2 identical over 8 bases. From germline, CDR1 is MNHNY and CDR2 SVGAGI (reference sequence). Trimming took 8 bases from V and 9 from J; bases not matched to a gene: 9. The CDR3 is 13 residues long. The CDR3 DNA reads TGTGCCAGCCAGGAGACTAGCGTCCCTGAGCAGTTCTTC. Encoded protein: CASQETSVPEQFF.

The chain links TRBV14 to TRBJ2-3; 7 bases line up with TRBD2. Germline V gene data show CDR1 as SGHDN and CDR2 as FVKESK. The V and J ends lost 1 base and 5 bases, in that order; junction bases with no gene match: 3. The CDR3 is 14 amino acids. CDR3 sequence (DNA): TGTGCCAGCAGCCAAGGACTAGCTGGAGATACGCAGTATTTT. This codes for CASSQGLAGDTQYF. Drawing the rest from reference TRBV14 and TRBJ2-3, the complete variable domain is EAGVTQFPSHSVIEKGQTVTLRCDPISGHDNLYWYRRVMGKEIKFLLHFVKESKQDESGMPNNRFLAERTGGTYSTLKVQPAELEDSGVYFCASSQGLAGDTQYFGPGTRLTVL.

The chain recombines TRBV27 with TRBJ2-3; D remains ambiguous. This CDR3 region has 13 residues. CDR1 and CDR2 (germline): MNHEY, SMNVEV (reference sequence). The ends were cut back, 5 bases at V and 2 bases at J, with 8 bases in the middle. The CDR3 DNA is TGTGCCAGCAGTCCCCCGGTCACAGATACGCAGTATTTT. Its translation: CASSPPVTDTQYF.

This clone was seen only once. V is TRBV7-9 and J is TRBJ2-7; 11 nucleotides agree with TRBD2. The ends lost 4 bases at V and 6 bases at J; junction bases unmatched: 5. Germline V gives CDR1 SEHNR, CDR2 FQNEAQ (reference sequence). The CDR3 has 14 residues. The CDR3 protein is CASSYAGLAGEQYF. DNA of the CDR3: TGTGCCAGCAGCTATGCCGGACTAGCGGGCGAGCAGTACTTC.

The V gene is TRBV10-2, the J gene TRBJ2-7; TRBD2 aligns across 7 bases. With V trimmed by 6 bases and J by 10 bases, 21 bases remained unmatched. The CDR3 contains 16 residues. Germline V gene lookup returns CDR1 WSHSY and CDR2 SAAADI. The CDR3 coding sequence is TGCGCCAGCAGGCGGGGAGGGGTGGGGGACTCCGAGGGCCAGTACTTC. Amino acid sequence: CASRRGGVGDSEGQYF.

The chain links TRBV7-2 to TRBJ2-3, with TRBD2 matching 10 bases. The CDR3 totals 17 residues. V lost 2 bases, J lost 7 bases, and 12 bases stayed unmatched. CDR1 is SGHTA and CDR2 is FQGNSA in the germline V gene. As DNA, the CDR3 is TGTGCCAGCAGCTTAACAGCGGGAGGGTCCGTTCGCCATACGCAGTATTTT. Translated, it gives CASSLTAGGSVRHTQYF.

The rearrangement uses TRBV7-8 and TRBJ2-1; 9 bases align to TRBD2. Germline loops: CDR1 SGHVS, CDR2 FQNEAQ. The junction had 1 base not matched to a gene; V was cut back by 3 bases and J by 1 base. There are 15 residues in the CDR3. The CDR3 DNA is TGTGCCAGCAGCTTCACTAGCGGGTCCTACAATGAGCAGTTCTTC. It is translated as CASSFTSGSYNEQFF.